Below, 21 T cell receptor beta chains from the same sample are listed, as sequenced in a study of shared clonotypes between healthy human individuals. The assay was immunoSEQ multiplex PCR, and TCRdb's table has in-frame clones only and misses some. The sample lists roughly 330,000 clones; roughly 70% were seen once. The specimen sequenced was memory CD4+ T cells sorted from blood. The subset here: CD45RA-negative fraction. These receptors all come from a man aged 25-40 years in good health.

The rearrangement joins TRBV6-5 to TRBJ2-5; a weak D match, TRBD2 (7 bases). Per germline, CDR1 MNHEY and CDR2 SVGAGI. Trimming took off 0 bases at V and 5 bases at J, with 10 bases between the two ends. The CDR3 extends over 14 amino acids. DNA for the CDR3: TGTGCCAGCAGTTACTCCGGGGGGCCGGAGACCCAGTACTTC. Its translation is CASSYSGGPETQYF.

The J gene is TRBJ2-5, the V gene TRBV7-7; D remains ambiguous. In germline, CDR1 is SSHAT, CDR2 FNYEAQ (reference sequence). V was pared by 5 bases and J by 3 bases, with 4 bases between. The CDR3 length is 11 residues. CDR3 in amino acids: CASSVKETQYF. In nucleotides, the CDR3 is TGTGCCAGCAGCGTAAAAGAGACCCAGTACTTC.

The chain is built from TRBV11-1 and TRBJ2-5; D is possibly TRBD1 (6 bases). The length of the CDR3 is 11 residues. The germline gives CDR1 SGHAT, CDR2 FQDESV (reference sequence). Deletions cut 5 bases from V and 5 bases from J, with 6 bases between. As DNA, the CDR3 is TGTGCCAGCAGCCAGGGGGAGACCCAGTACTTC. It codes for CASSQGETQYF.

This clone occurred once. The chain uses TRBV20-1 and TRBJ2-1; D might be TRBD1 or TRBD2, each matching 7 bases. Between the trimmed V and J ends, which lost 3 bases and 15 bases, there was a span of 15 bases. The CDR3 contains 11 residues. Germline CDR1 and CDR2: DFQATT and SNEGSKA (reference sequence). The CDR3 spells CSARAGGGLFF. CDR3 coding DNA: TGCAGTGCTAGGGCAGGGGGGGGTTTGTTCTTC.

This clone has just a few counts. This sequence joins TRBV2 and TRBJ2-2; D not resolved. The CDR3 has 15 residues. Germline lookup yields CDR1 SNHLY and CDR2 FYNNEI. V dropped 4 bases and J dropped 1 base, with 10 bases sitting between them. The CDR3 DNA sequence: TGTGCCAGCAGTGTAGTTGGCAAGAACACCGGGGAGCTGTTTTTT. Protein: CASSVVGKNTGELFF.

CDR3 DNA: TGTGCCAGTAGTTCCTCGGGCACCCCGTTTGGGCAGTACTTC. This sequence encodes CASSSSGTPFGQYF. The chain has TRBV19 and TRBJ2-7; D ambiguous. This CDR3 region has 14 residues. CDR1 is LNHDA, CDR2 SQIVND, per germline (reference sequence). V was cut by 5 bases and J by 9 bases, with 20 bases left in between.

This clone showed up just a few times. The gene calls are TRBV10-3 and TRBJ2-7; D remains unclear. Between the trimmed V and J ends, which lost 10 bases and 5 bases, there was a span of 15 bases. Germline values: CDR1 ENHRY, CDR2 SYGVKD. The CDR3 contains 12 residues. CDR3 DNA: TGTGCCACCAAACGCGATGACAACGAGCAGTACTTC. It is translated as CATKRDDNEQYF.

This rearrangement joins TRBV6-6 to TRBJ2-7; no firm D call. The CDR3 covers 11 residues. Germline loops: CDR1 MNHNY, CDR2 SVGAGI (reference sequence). Trimming stripped 9 bases from V and 4 bases from J, with 10 bases between. The CDR3 DNA is TGTGCCAGTGGCACGGCTTACGAGCAGTACTTC. Protein product: CASGTAYEQYF.

This clone has just one count. The chain has TRBV4-1 and TRBJ1-3, with unresolved D. Germline V gene data show CDR1 as MGHRA and CDR2 as YSYEKL. V gave up 3 bases and J gave up 0 bases, with 21 bases separating them. The CDR3 has 19 amino acids. CDR3 bases: TGCGCCAGCAGCCAGGTGAAGGTCGGGCCGGAGGTCTCTGGAAACACCATATATTTT. The encoded protein is CASSQVKVGPEVSGNTIYF.

V usage is TRBV6-4 and J usage is TRBJ2-4; D possibly matches TRBD1 or TRBD2 (6 bases each). The germline V gene encodes CDR1 MRHNA and CDR2 SNTAGT. Between the trimmed V and J ends, which lost 6 bases and 0 bases, there was a span of 12 bases. The CDR3 contains 15 residues. The CDR3 DNA reads as TGTGCCAGCAGGTGGAGGGGGTTAGCCAAAAACATTCAGTACTTC. This encodes CASRWRGLAKNIQYF.

V gene TRBV5-1 combines with J gene TRBJ2-3, with D unresolved. Per the germline V gene, CDR1 is SGHRS and CDR2 is YFSETQ. V was clipped by 0 bases and J by 0 bases, with 8 bases between them. CDR3 length equals 15 residues. This CDR3 reads CASSLDPTSTDTQYF. For the CDR3, the DNA is TGCGCCAGCAGCTTGGATCCTACTAGCACAGATACGCAGTATTTT.

The chain uses TRBV15 and TRBJ2-1; no clear D. There are 16 residues in the CDR3. Germline V gene sequence: CDR1 LNHNV, CDR2 YYDKDF (reference sequence). Trimming left V 5 bases short and J 0 bases short, with 14 bases between. CDR3 nucleotide sequence: TGTGCCACCAGCCGCCCGGTGCGGAGCTCCTACAATGAGCAGTTCTTC. Translation gives CATSRPVRSSYNEQFF. Full variable domain (outside the CDR3, taken from reference TRBV15 and TRBJ2-1): DAMVIQNPRYQVTQFGKPVTLSCSQTLNHNVMYWYQQKSSQAPKLLFHYYDKDFNNEADTPDNFQSRRPNTSFCFLDIRSPGLGDTAMYLCATSRPVRSSYNEQFFGPGTRLTVL.

CDR3 sequence (DNA): TGTGCCAGCGGACAGGAAAGGCTCAGCGAAAAACTGTTTTTT. It specifies CASGQERLSEKLFF. The genes are TRBV6-5 and TRBJ1-4; 7 positions agree with TRBD1. The trim removed 8 bases at V and 8 bases at J, leaving 11 bases unmatched. Germline CDR1 and CDR2: MNHEY and SVGAGI. This CDR3 contains 14 residues.

This clone has more than one count but fewer than ten. The V call is TRBV5-4, the J call TRBJ2-3, with D maybe TRBD1 (5 bases). Per the germline V gene, CDR1 is SGHNT and CDR2 is YYREEE (reference sequence). This CDR3 is 16 amino acids long. V gave up 4 bases and J gave up 0 bases, with 15 bases separating them. This CDR3 reads CASSGRQTLSTDTQYF. The CDR3 DNA reads as TGTGCCAGCAGCGGAAGACAGACCCTTAGCACAGATACGCAGTATTTT.

The CDR3 DNA reads as TGTGCCAGCAGTGATTTGGGTCGGGAGACCCAGTACTTC. The encoded protein is CASSDLGRETQYF. V is TRBV6-1 and J is TRBJ2-5; D is uncertain. CDR3 length equals 13 residues. Trimming left V 3 bases short and J 5 bases short, with 10 bases between. Germline V gene sequence: CDR1 MNHNS, CDR2 SASEGT.

This sequence joins TRBV4-2 and TRBJ2-3; TRBD1 agrees at 7 bases. V lost 0 bases, J lost 5 bases, and 11 bases stayed unmatched. From germline, CDR1 is LGHNA and CDR2 YNFKEQ. The CDR3 sequence is 17 residues long. The CDR3 loop reads CASSQDSGPAGGDTQYF. CDR3 DNA: TGTGCCAGCAGCCAAGATTCGGGACCCGCAGGGGGAGATACGCAGTATTTT.

This clone was seen many times. The genes are TRBV29-1 and TRBJ1-1; D gene unclear. Trimming took 2 bases from V and 2 from J, leaving 18 bases between them. CDR1 is SQVTM and CDR2 is ANQGSEA in the germline V gene. This CDR3 has 16 amino acids. The CDR3 is CSVESYRRGRNTEAFF. The CDR3 coding sequence is TGCAGCGTTGAATCCTACCGTCGGGGTCGAAACACTGAAGCTTTCTTT.

The sample holds one count of this clone. This chain connects TRBV5-6 to TRBJ2-3; 11 bases fit TRBD2. The CDR3 sequence is 17 residues long. J gave up 4 bases and V 4 bases, and 11 bases lay outside the gene matches. Germline V gene sequence: CDR1 SGHDT, CDR2 YYEEEE. The CDR3 sequence: CASSHLLLAGEADTQYF. Here the CDR3 DNA reads TGTGCCAGCAGCCACCTATTACTAGCGGGAGAAGCAGATACGCAGTATTTT.

The V call is TRBV29-1, the J call TRBJ1-1; D gene uncertain. The CDR3 runs to 10 residues. Germline V gene sequence: CDR1 SQVTM, CDR2 ANQGSEA. The CDR3 DNA follows: TGCAGTGTATATGGCACTGAAGCTTTCTTT. It is translated as CSVYGTEAFF.

The chain joins TRBV9 to TRBJ2-1, with 11 bases that match TRBD2. Looked up from germline, CDR1 is SGDLS and CDR2 is YYNGEE. V shed 0 bases, J shed 9 bases, and the junction held 5 bases outside the gene matches. This CDR3 has 15 amino acids. The chain's CDR3 is CASSVEGTSGTEQFF. The CDR3 bases are TGTGCCAGCAGCGTAGAAGGGACTAGCGGTACTGAGCAGTTCTTC.

J is TRBJ2-7 and V is TRBV10-1, with 8 positions matching TRBD2. V trimming: 5 bases; J trimming: 3 bases; junction bases outside the gene matches: 3. This CDR3 is 13 amino acids long. Germline V gene data show CDR1 as WNHNN and CDR2 as SYGVQD (reference sequence). The CDR3 bases are TGCGCCAGCAGTTTAGCGGGGAGCTACGAGCAGTACTTC. It yields the protein CASSLAGSYEQYF.